This passage covers 32 T cell receptor beta chains from one sample sequenced in a study of STAT5B mutations in CD4+ large granular lymphocyte leukemia. Measured with immunoSEQ multiplex PCR; TCRdb has only the in-frame clones, and not every one. Altogether about 30,000 clones are present, around four fifths being singletons, with the ten largest covering under 2.5%. What was sequenced was CD4+ T cells from blood buffy coats. These TCRs come from a human donor in good health.

The V call is TRBV5-1, the J call TRBJ2-7; D may match TRBD1 or TRBD2 (5 bases each). Germline assignment: CDR1 SGHRS and CDR2 YFSETQ. This CDR3 spans 16 amino acids. Trimming took 1 base from V and 0 from J, leaving 14 bases between them. CDR3 in DNA: TGCGCCAGCAGCTTGTCCGGGGCGACCAGCTCCTACGAGCAGTACTTC. Protein product: CASSLSGATSSYEQYF.

This clone was observed a few times. This chain links TRBV6-5 with TRBJ1-4; D is perhaps TRBD1 (5 bases). CDR1 is MNHEY, CDR2 SVGAGI, per germline. This CDR3 has 16 amino acids. V lost 0 bases and J 4 bases, leaving 12 bases between the germline ends. The CDR3 sequence is CASSYSMGGYNEKLFF. The DNA of the CDR3 is TGTGCCAGCAGTTACTCGATGGGGGGGTATAATGAAAAACTGTTTTTT.

This clone has just one count. The V call is TRBV29-1, the J call TRBJ1-5; 9 positions match TRBD1. The CDR3 runs to 13 residues. Germline V gene sequence: CDR1 SQVTM, CDR2 ANQGSEA. Unmatched junction bases numbered 2, after V lost 4 bases and J lost 4 bases. The CDR3 DNA is TGCAGCGTTGGGGGGACAGGGAATCAGCCCCAGCATTTT. Translating it yields CSVGGTGNQPQHF. The variable domain in full, with the rest retrieved from reference TRBV29-1 and TRBJ1-5, is SAVISQKPSRDICQRGTSLTIQCQVDSQVTMMFWYRQQPGQSLTLIATANQGSEATYESGFVIDKFPISRPNLTFSTLTVSNMSPEDSSIYLCSVGGTGNQPQHFGDGTRLSIL.

This clone was counted only a few times. The V gene is TRBV2, the J gene TRBJ1-2; TRBD1 matches 12 bases. Losses at the gene ends were 6 bases for V and 7 bases for J; bases not matched to a gene: 6. Germline V CDR1 and CDR2: SNHLY, FYNNEI. This CDR3 has 14 residues. The CDR3 nucleotides are TGTGCCAGCAGAACGGGACAGGGGGCTGGTGGCTACACCTTC. Its protein is CASRTGQGAGGYTF.

This clone has only one observation. V usage is TRBV15 and J usage is TRBJ2-7; unclear D gene. Trimming took off 1 base at V and 5 bases at J, with 12 bases between the two ends. Germline V gives CDR1 LNHNV, CDR2 YYDKDF (reference sequence). The CDR3 extends over 14 amino acids. The CDR3 protein is CATSRGSVWDEQYF. Written as DNA, the CDR3 is TGTGCCACCAGCAGAGGTTCCGTGTGGGACGAGCAGTACTTC.

The chain links TRBV6-5 to TRBJ2-7, with 8 nucleotides matching TRBD1. Germline CDR1 reads MNHEY; CDR2 reads SVGAGI. This CDR3 comprises 15 residues. The V gene end was trimmed by 6 bases and the J gene end by 2 bases; junction bases not matched to a gene: 9. In nucleotides, the CDR3 is TGTGCCAGCAGCTTCAGGGGGCAGAGAGCCTACGAGCAGTACTTC. Translating gives CASSFRGQRAYEQYF.

The chain uses TRBV23-1 and TRBJ1-5; D possibly corresponds to TRBD1 (6 bases). TRBV23-1 is an ORF; its function is uncertain. V was trimmed by 6 bases and J by 3 bases, leaving 21 bases between them. The CDR3 is 17 residues long. CDR3 protein: CASRGRGSQRVNQPQHF. Written as DNA, the CDR3 is TGCGCCAGCAGAGGGAGGGGGTCCCAAAGGGTCAATCAGCCCCAGCATTTT.

This clone was counted only a few times. This chain uses TRBV5-1 with TRBJ1-6; TRBD1 matches 8 bases. CDR1 is SGHRS, CDR2 YFSETQ, per germline. V shed 2 bases, J shed 10 bases, and the junction held 5 bases outside the gene matches. The CDR3 spans 14 residues. Here the CDR3 reads CASSFGQGPSPLHF. DNA of the CDR3: TGCGCCAGCAGCTTTGGACAGGGCCCGTCACCCCTCCACTTT.

V and J are TRBV6-4 and TRBJ2-1; D possibly corresponds to TRBD2 (7 bases). V gave up 5 bases and J gave up 9 bases, with 17 bases separating them. The germline V gene has CDR1 MRHNA and CDR2 SNTAGT. The CDR3 runs 14 residues. The CDR3 DNA is TGTGCCAGCAGTTTTTCGGGGGGCCTGGGTGAGCAGTTCTTC. It codes for CASSFSGGLGEQFF.

The chain combines TRBV19 with TRBJ2-3, with unresolved D. The CDR3 contains 11 residues. The ends were cut back, 6 bases at V and 5 bases at J, with 6 bases in the middle. Germline CDR1 and CDR2: LNHDA and SQIVND (reference sequence). This CDR3 reads CASRQQDTQYF. CDR3 bases: TGTGCCAGTAGACAACAAGATACGCAGTATTTT.

The rearrangement links TRBV30 to TRBJ1-4; no reliable D call. Germline CDR1 and CDR2: GTSNPN and SVGIG (reference sequence). Trimming shortened V by 1 base and J by 8 bases, and 5 bases separated the two germline ends. This CDR3 has 11 residues. The CDR3 protein is CAWSGEEKLFF. CDR3 nucleotides: TGTGCCTGGAGTGGCGAGGAAAAACTGTTTTTT. Variable domain in full (rest from reference TRBV30 and TRBJ1-4): SQTIHQWPATLVQPVGSPLSLECTVEGTSNPNLYWYRQAAGRGLQLLFYSVGIGQISSEVPQNLSASRPQDRQFILSSKKLLLSDSGFYLCAWSGEEKLFFGSGTQLSVL.

The rearrangement links TRBV7-3 to TRBJ2-6, with D uncertain. The CDR3 covers 15 residues. V was cut by 1 base and J by 1 base, with 5 bases left in between. Germline loops: CDR1 SGHTA, CDR2 FQGTGA. CDR3 loop: CASSLIGSGANVLTF. The DNA for the CDR3 is TGTGCCAGCAGCTTAATAGGGTCTGGGGCCAACGTCCTGACTTTC.

This clone was found once. The V call is TRBV5-1, the J call TRBJ2-7; 11 nucleotides line up with TRBD1. This CDR3 has 16 residues. The germline V gene has CDR1 SGHRS and CDR2 YFSETQ. V gave up 4 bases and J gave up 3 bases; unmatched junction bases: 9. CDR3 DNA sequence: TGCGCCAGCAGCACCACGGCGGGGACAGGGGGCTACGAGCAGTACTTC. Its translation is CASSTTAGTGGYEQYF.

This clone was counted only a few times. The V and J genes are TRBV2 and TRBJ1-4; unclear D gene. The V end lost 6 bases, the J end lost 2 bases, and 4 bases lay between the germline ends. Germline V lookup: CDR1 SNHLY, CDR2 FYNNEI. The CDR3 is 12 amino acids. As DNA, the CDR3 is TGTGCCAGCAGGGTGACTAATGAAAAACTGTTTTTT. It codes for CASRVTNEKLFF.

The table lists this clone with a few counts. This chain joins TRBV6-5 and TRBJ1-2; 7 positions agree with TRBD1. The CDR3 consists of 14 residues. V shed 10 bases, J shed 7 bases, and the junction held 15 bases outside the gene matches. Germline V lookup: CDR1 MNHEY, CDR2 SVGAGI. The CDR3 nucleotides are TGTGCCACCTGTCGAAAGACAGGGAGGACTGGCTACACCTTC. Its protein product is CATCRKTGRTGYTF.

The V gene is TRBV7-3, the J gene TRBJ2-3, with 8 bases identical to TRBD2. Trimming at V came to 2 bases and at J to 2 bases, leaving 3 bases not matched to a gene. The CDR3 has 15 residues. The germline V gene has CDR1 SGHTA and CDR2 FQGTGA. The CDR3 DNA reads as TGTGCCAGCAGCTTAGGCGGGGGGTTCACAGATACGCAGTATTTT. As protein: CASSLGGGFTDTQYF.

The V and J genes are TRBV4-1 and TRBJ2-1, with D possibly matching TRBD2 (5 bases). V was pared by 3 bases and J by 7 bases, with 16 bases between. CDR1 is MGHRA and CDR2 is YSYEKL in the germline V gene. The CDR3 consists of 15 residues. This chain's CDR3 is CASSHPGSPWNEQFF. The CDR3 DNA reads TGCGCCAGCAGCCACCCGGGAAGCCCATGGAATGAGCAGTTCTTC.

The V gene is TRBV30, the J gene TRBJ1-3; 9 bases are a match to TRBD1. CDR3 size: 17 residues. Germline-derived CDR1 and CDR2 are GTSNPN and SVGIG (reference sequence). V was pared by 3 bases and J by 1 base, with 10 bases of the junction left unmatched. This CDR3 reads CAWRSDRGFRSGNTIYF. CDR3 bases: TGTGCCTGGAGGTCGGACAGGGGCTTTCGATCTGGAAACACCATATATTTT. Full variable domain (missing parts from reference TRBV30 and TRBJ1-3): SQTIHQWPATLVQPVGSPLSLECTVEGTSNPNLYWYRQAAGRGLQLLFYSVGIGQISSEVPQNLSASRPQDRQFILSSKKLLLSDSGFYLCAWRSDRGFRSGNTIYFGEGSWLTVV.

With respect to this clone: The sample holds other DNA sequences that translate to the same CDR3. This chain uses TRBV29-1 with TRBJ2-3, with D tentatively TRBD1 or TRBD2 (5 bases each). Germline values: CDR1 SQVTM, CDR2 ANQGSEA. V lost 6 bases and J lost 0, with 7 bases in between. CDR3 length equals 12 residues. CDR3 loop: CSVGTSTDTQYF. The CDR3 DNA reads TGCAGCGTGGGGACCAGCACAGATACGCAGTATTTT.

CDR3 DNA: TGTGCCAGCTCACCACCGGGACAGTCCCTTTTTGGGACTGAAGCTTTCTTT. It translates to CASSPPGQSLFGTEAFF. This rearrangement joins TRBV18 to TRBJ1-1; TRBD1 agrees at 7 bases. Losses at the gene ends were 0 bases for V and 5 bases for J; bases not matched to a gene: 12. This CDR3 is built from 17 residues. Germline CDR1 and CDR2: KGHSH and LQKENI.

The chain carries TRBV29-1 and TRBJ1-6; D uncertain. This CDR3 has 13 residues. With 4 bases removed from V and 4 bases from J, the gap between germline ends came to 8 bases. Germline lookup yields CDR1 SQVTM and CDR2 ANQGSEA. The CDR3: CSVGQGYNSPLHF. In nucleotides, the CDR3 is TGCAGCGTTGGGCAAGGGTATAATTCACCCCTCCACTTT.

This chain uses TRBV5-4 with TRBJ2-3; 8 nucleotides match TRBD1. Germline V lookup: CDR1 SGHNT, CDR2 YYREEE (reference sequence). The junction had 6 bases not matched to a gene; V was cut back by 4 bases and J by 2 bases. This CDR3 region has 15 residues. CDR3 DNA: TGTGCCAGCAGCGGACCGGGACAGGTCACAGATACGCAGTATTTT. Its protein product is CASSGPGQVTDTQYF.

This chain connects TRBV5-6 to TRBJ2-7; possibly TRBD2 for D (6 bases). In germline, CDR1 is SGHDT, CDR2 YYEEEE. V lost 0 bases to trimming and J lost 5 bases, with 12 bases between them. The CDR3 consists of 14 residues. CDR3 nucleotides: TGTGCCAGCAGCTTGGCCGGGGGTGGAAACGAGCAGTACTTC. This sequence encodes CASSLAGGGNEQYF. Full variable domain (remainder filled in from reference TRBV5-6 and TRBJ2-7): DAGVTQSPTHLIKTRGQQVTLRCSPKSGHDTVSWYQQALGQGPQFIFQYYEEEERQRGNFPDRFSGHQFPNYSSELNVNALLLGDSALYLCASSLAGGGNEQYFGPGTRLTVT.

This clone turned up a few times. This chain connects TRBV11-2 to TRBJ2-7; TRBD2 is a possible D gene (6 bases). Looked up from germline, CDR1 is SGHAT and CDR2 is FQNNGV. The CDR3 runs 16 residues. Deletions cut 5 bases from V and 7 bases from J, with 24 bases between. The CDR3 DNA is TGTGCCAGCAGCGCAGAACTGGCAGGGAGGTTACAAGAGCAGTACTTC. Protein product: CASSAELAGRLQEQYF.

This chain links TRBV19 with TRBJ1-5; a weak D match, TRBD1 (5 bases). With 2 bases removed from V and 2 bases from J, the gap between germline ends came to 10 bases. CDR1 and CDR2 from the germline V gene are LNHDA and SQIVND (reference sequence). This CDR3 spans 15 amino acids. The CDR3 protein is CASSIRGVGNQPQHF. CDR3 DNA sequence: TGTGCCAGTAGTATACGGGGGGTGGGCAATCAGCCCCAGCATTTT.

This rearrangement joins TRBV19 to TRBJ1-6; 7 nucleotides align to TRBD1. Trimming cost V 6 bases and J 11 bases; bases outside gene matches: 7. The CDR3 is 13 residues long. Germline lookup yields CDR1 LNHDA and CDR2 SQIVND (reference sequence). The CDR3 is CASRTQGVAPLHF. CDR3 in DNA: TGTGCCAGTAGAACGCAGGGGGTGGCACCCCTCCACTTT.

V is TRBV5-4 and J is TRBJ2-3, with 12 positions matching TRBD1. Germline V gives CDR1 SGHNT, CDR2 YYREEE (reference sequence). The CDR3 runs 16 residues. Trimming removed 4 bases from V and 9 bases from J; junction bases left unmatched: 12. The CDR3 here is CASSPPGTGGLGTQYF. The CDR3 bases are TGTGCCAGCAGCCCGCCCGGGACAGGGGGCTTGGGGACGCAGTATTTT.

The chain has TRBV5-1 and TRBJ2-1; possibly TRBD2 for D (6 bases). Trimming removed 2 bases from V and 15 bases from J, with 15 bases in between. Germline V gene lookup returns CDR1 SGHRS and CDR2 YFSETQ. The CDR3 has 12 residues. The CDR3 DNA follows: TGCGCCAGCAGCTTACCGGGAGCCTACTCGTTCTTC. Its translation is CASSLPGAYSFF.

The table lists this clone with a count of one. The rearrangement links TRBV7-9 to TRBJ2-5, with D unclear. Germline V gives CDR1 SEHNR, CDR2 FQNEAQ (reference sequence). The CDR3 extends over 16 amino acids. V lost 1 base and J lost 2, with 14 bases in between. The chain's CDR3 is CASSLGMEVGQETQYF. CDR3 DNA: TGTGCCAGCAGCTTAGGGATGGAAGTGGGACAAGAGACCCAGTACTTC.

This clone was seen a few times. This chain joins TRBV19 and TRBJ1-2; D remains unclear. Germline V gene sequence: CDR1 LNHDA, CDR2 SQIVND (reference sequence). V lost 10 bases, J lost 3 bases, and 12 bases lay in between. This CDR3 region has 12 residues. The chain's CDR3 is CATQDEDYGYTF. The DNA of the CDR3 is TGTGCCACCCAGGACGAGGACTATGGCTACACCTTC.

The V gene is TRBV19, the J gene TRBJ2-5, with TRBD2 matching over 8 bases. V was clipped by 4 bases and J by 3 bases; unmatched bases: 13. This CDR3 has 17 amino acids. Germline loops: CDR1 LNHDA, CDR2 SQIVND (reference sequence). The CDR3 reads CASSRVIAGNRKETQYF. Here the CDR3 DNA reads TGTGCCAGTAGTAGGGTGATAGCGGGGAACCGAAAAGAGACCCAGTACTTC.

The chain joins TRBV6-4 to TRBJ2-2, with D possibly matching TRBD2 (5 bases). V lost 6 bases and J 0 bases, leaving 14 bases between the germline ends. This CDR3 spans 16 amino acids. Germline V gives CDR1 MRHNA, CDR2 SNTAGT. CDR3 DNA: TGTGCCAGCAGCCCCTATAGCGTCGCGAACACCGGGGAGCTGTTTTTT. It yields the protein CASSPYSVANTGELFF.